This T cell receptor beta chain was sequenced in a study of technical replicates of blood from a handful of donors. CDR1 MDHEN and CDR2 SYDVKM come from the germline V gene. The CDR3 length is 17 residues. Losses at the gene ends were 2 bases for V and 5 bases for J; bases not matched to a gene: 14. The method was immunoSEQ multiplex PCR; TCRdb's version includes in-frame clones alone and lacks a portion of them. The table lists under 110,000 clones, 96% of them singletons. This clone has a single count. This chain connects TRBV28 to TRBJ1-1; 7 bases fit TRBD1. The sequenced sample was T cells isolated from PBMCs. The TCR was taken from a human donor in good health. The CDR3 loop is CASSLGGIGQGVTEAFF. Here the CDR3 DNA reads TGTGCCAGCAGTTTAGGAGGGATCGGGCAGGGGGTGACTGAAGCTTTCTTT.